These 27 T cell receptor beta chains were sequenced from one sample in a study of T cell clones after liver transplantation (dated by TCRdb to between 2018 and 2020). Receptors were amplified or captured by the immunoSEQ multiplex PCR assay. This immuneACCESS table, as held by TCRdb, lists in-frame sequences with V and J called but not all clones. Of the missing ones, under half trace to an unresolved V gene in checked studies; the others have no known cause. The sample table records just under 60,000 clones; 70% of these occur just once. The top ten clonotypes cover approximately 2.8% of the sample. Sequencing was performed on CD4+ T cells from blood, taken at the approximately 15-month timepoint. The source is a human patient who received a liver transplant. After a transplant, the donor of the graft may account for some T cells.

The V gene is TRBV5-1, the J gene TRBJ1-4, with TRBD1 identical over 9 bases. CDR1 and CDR2 from the germline V gene are SGHRS and YFSETQ. Unmatched junction bases numbered 10, after V lost 5 bases and J lost 8 bases. The CDR3 loop spans 15 amino acids. The CDR3: CASRPTGGAREKLFF. CDR3 in DNA: TGCGCCAGCAGGCCCACAGGGGGCGCTAGGGAAAAACTGTTTTTT. The whole variable domain, filled in from reference TRBV5-1 and TRBJ1-4, reads KAGVTQTPRYLIKTRGQQVTLSCSPISGHRSVSWYQQTPGQGLQFLFEYFSETQRNKGNFPGRFSGRQFSNSRSEMNVSTLELGDSALYLCASRPTGGAREKLFFGSGTQLSVL.

CDR3: CASSLDQGMGTEAFF. Here the CDR3 DNA reads TGCGCCAGCAGCTTGGATCAGGGGATGGGCACTGAAGCTTTCTTT. This chain links TRBV5-1 with TRBJ1-1; D is possibly TRBD1 (6 bases). Trimming took off 0 bases at V and 4 bases at J, with 13 bases between the two ends. Per the germline V gene, CDR1 is SGHRS and CDR2 is YFSETQ. The CDR3 is made up of 15 amino acids.

CDR3 nucleotides: TGTGCCAGCCGAGAAGGGGGCGCCGGTGAAAAACTGTTTTTT. Residues: CASREGGAGEKLFF. V and J are TRBV18 and TRBJ1-4; TRBD1 agrees at 7 bases. CDR3 length: 14 residues. V trimming: 8 bases; J trimming: 7 bases; junction bases outside the gene matches: 10. Germline CDR1 is KGHSH and CDR2 is LQKENI.

The gene calls are TRBV28 and TRBJ1-4; D gene ambiguous. Germline CDR1 is MDHEN and CDR2 is SYDVKM. The CDR3 loop spans 11 amino acids. Trimming cost V 4 bases and J 13 bases, with 10 bases left between them. The CDR3 is CASSSDLGLFF. In nucleotides, the CDR3 is TGTGCCAGCAGTTCAGACTTAGGACTGTTTTTT.

This clone was observed a single time. This chain uses TRBV2 with TRBJ2-4; no clear D. Per germline, CDR1 SNHLY and CDR2 FYNNEI. V was pared by 6 bases and J by 0 bases, with 15 bases between. The CDR3 has 16 amino acids. CDR3 nucleotides: TGTGCCAGCAGCCCCCAGCCAGCCGGAGCCAAAAACATTCAGTACTTC. It translates to CASSPQPAGAKNIQYF.

In its sample, this clone was seen a few times. The V gene is TRBV7-6, the J gene TRBJ2-1; D possibly corresponds to TRBD1 (6 bases). The CDR3 totals 16 residues. V was clipped by 6 bases and J by 4 bases, with 19 bases between them. Germline-derived CDR1 and CDR2 are SGHVS and FNYEAQ. CDR3 protein: CASSRQEGRPYNEQFF. The CDR3 region has the DNA TGTGCCAGCAGTCGACAGGAAGGCCGGCCATACAATGAGCAGTTCTTC.

The rearrangement uses TRBV7-2 and TRBJ2-7, with D possibly called TRBD1 or TRBD2 (6 bases each). This CDR3 contains 15 residues. V lost 0 bases and J lost 4, with 13 bases in between. The germline V gene has CDR1 SGHTA and CDR2 FQGNSA. CDR3 region: CASSLAVGGQYEQYV. CDR3 sequence (DNA): TGTGCCAGCAGCTTAGCGGTAGGGGGGCAGTACGAGCAGTACGTC.

The J gene is TRBJ1-1, the V gene TRBV6-6; D is unclear. Germline V gene data show CDR1 as MNHNY and CDR2 as SVGAGI (reference sequence). Trimming stripped 6 bases from V and 0 bases from J, with 8 bases between. The length of the CDR3 is 13 residues. CDR3 sequence: CASRFSVNTEAFF. Written as DNA, the CDR3 is TGTGCCAGCAGGTTCAGTGTGAACACTGAAGCTTTCTTT.

The chain joins TRBV27 to TRBJ2-1, with TRBD1 identical over 8 bases. Germline CDR1 is MNHEY and CDR2 is SMNVEV (reference sequence). V was clipped by 5 bases and J by 1 base; unmatched bases: 7. This CDR3 region has 16 residues. This CDR3 is CASSTQGALSYNEQFF. CDR3 nucleotide sequence: TGTGCCAGCAGTACCCAGGGGGCCCTATCCTACAATGAGCAGTTCTTC.

V and J are TRBV28 and TRBJ1-2, with D perhaps matching TRBD1 (5 bases). Looked up from germline, CDR1 is MDHEN and CDR2 is SYDVKM. V shed 6 bases and J shed 5 bases, with 19 bases lying between them. CDR3 length: 15 residues. The DNA for the CDR3 is TGTGCCAGCAGCCCCGGGGGAGGCGTTAGATATGGCTACACCTTC. This translates into CASSPGGGVRYGYTF.

This clone was detected only once. The rearrangement links TRBV6-1 to TRBJ2-3; D gene unclear. The CDR3 is 12 amino acids. Per germline, CDR1 MNHNS and CDR2 SASEGT. V was shortened by 6 bases and J by 2 bases, with 6 bases between the two germline ends. CDR3 coding DNA: TGTGCCAGCAGGCCCCCCACAGATACGCAGTATTTT. It codes for CASRPPTDTQYF.

The table lists this clone with a few counts. This sequence joins TRBV5-1 and TRBJ1-3; no definite D call. Germline V lookup: CDR1 SGHRS, CDR2 YFSETQ. The CDR3 runs 16 residues. V was clipped by 4 bases and J by 1 base, with 15 bases between them. CDR3 protein: CASSPGRSLSGNTIYF. CDR3 nucleotides: TGCGCCAGCAGCCCCGGGAGGTCCTTGTCTGGAAACACCATATATTTT.

V usage is TRBV30 and J usage is TRBJ2-3; 9 nucleotides line up with TRBD1. The ends lost 0 bases at V and 1 base at J; junction bases unmatched: 2. The CDR3 length is 15 residues. Germline assignment: CDR1 GTSNPN and CDR2 SVGIG (reference sequence). In DNA form, the CDR3 reads TGTGCCTGGAGTGTACGGACAGGGGGCACAGATACGCAGTATTTT. Encoded protein: CAWSVRTGGTDTQYF.

The chain combines TRBV29-1 with TRBJ1-2; 7 positions match TRBD1. V lost 7 bases to trimming and J lost 2 bases; unmatched junction nucleotides: 7. The CDR3 runs to 13 residues. Germline lookup yields CDR1 SQVTM and CDR2 ANQGSEA. CDR3 sequence reads: CSGVSGQNYGYTF. The CDR3 DNA reads as TGCAGCGGGGTATCGGGACAGAACTATGGCTACACCTTC.

V usage is TRBV2 and J usage is TRBJ2-5; D remains ambiguous. CDR3 length: 11 residues. The germline gives CDR1 SNHLY, CDR2 FYNNEI. V lost 7 bases and J lost 2, with 5 bases in between. The CDR3 sequence is CASKGQETQYF. The CDR3 DNA reads as TGTGCCAGCAAGGGTCAAGAGACCCAGTACTTC.

The chain carries TRBV5-1 and TRBJ2-1; TRBD2 matches 15 bases. V shed 4 bases and J 5 bases; nucleotides not matched to a gene: 7. The CDR3 extends over 17 amino acids. Per the germline V gene, CDR1 is SGHRS and CDR2 is YFSETQ. The CDR3 nucleotides are TGCGCCAGCAGCCACGGGACTAGCGGGGGGAATAACAATGAGCAGTTCTTC. As protein: CASSHGTSGGNNNEQFF.

V usage is TRBV7-2 and J usage is TRBJ2-2; tentative D call: TRBD2 (5 bases). Deletions cut 5 bases from V and 1 base from J, with 11 bases between. CDR3 size: 15 residues. In germline, CDR1 is SGHTA, CDR2 FQGNSA. The chain's CDR3 is CASSPGLGNTGELFF. In DNA, the CDR3 is TGTGCCAGCAGCCCAGGACTGGGGAACACCGGGGAGCTGTTTTTT.

This chain joins TRBV5-1 and TRBJ1-6, with a tentative D call TRBD1 (5 bases). The CDR3 contains 15 residues. The ends were cut back, 3 bases at V and 8 bases at J, with 15 bases in the middle. Germline V gene sequence: CDR1 SGHRS, CDR2 YFSETQ. CDR3 amino acids: CASSSGTRLDSPLHF. The CDR3 DNA is TGCGCCAGCAGCTCCGGGACTCGGCTAGATTCACCCCTCCACTTT.

This clone was found a few times. V usage is TRBV14 and J usage is TRBJ2-1; 8 nucleotides agree with TRBD2. The germline CDR1 and CDR2 sequences are SGHDN and FVKESK. CDR3 length equals 17 residues. The junction had 15 bases not matched to a gene; V was cut back by 4 bases and J by 7 bases. The CDR3 coding sequence is TGTGCCAGCAGCCGGGGCGCAGGAGCGGGAGACTTTAATGAGCAGTTCTTC. Its translation is CASSRGAGAGDFNEQFF.

This clone was seen only a few times. This chain links TRBV5-4 with TRBJ2-7; 11 bases are a match to TRBD1. Germline V gene data show CDR1 as SGHNT and CDR2 as YYREEE (reference sequence). This CDR3 is 15 amino acids long. Losses at the gene ends were 3 bases for V and 4 bases for J; bases not matched to a gene: 6. As DNA, the CDR3 is TGTGCCAGCAGCTCGGGACAGGGGGGAATATACGAGCAGTACTTC. This gives the protein CASSSGQGGIYEQYF.

The CDR3 nucleotides read TGTGCCAGCAGCTTAGCAGGGGGCCAGGGCGAGCGGTACGTC. Translating it yields CASSLAGGQGERYV. The chain uses TRBV11-3 and TRBJ2-7, with TRBD1 matching 8 bases. This CDR3 contains 14 residues. Germline-derived CDR1 and CDR2 are SGHNT and YENEEA.

A word on this clone: A read error may produce the germline difference seen at one junction end. Distinct nucleotide sequences in the sample also encode this CDR3. The rearrangement links TRBV18 to TRBJ1-3; tentatively, D is TRBD1 (6 bases). Looked up from germline, CDR1 is KGHSH and CDR2 is LQKENI. The CDR3 has 14 residues. The CDR3 coding sequence is TGTGCCAGCTCTCCACAGGGCTCCGGAAACACCATATATTTT. Amino acids: CASSPQGSGNTIYF.

The gene calls are TRBV5-1 and TRBJ2-3, with a tentative D call TRBD2 (6 bases). Deletions cut 5 bases from V and 3 bases from J, with 19 bases between. CDR1 and CDR2 from the germline V gene are SGHRS and YFSETQ. The CDR3 has 16 residues. CDR3 sequence: CASSFGGIFGTDTQYF. CDR3 nucleotides: TGCGCCAGCAGTTTTGGCGGGATATTTGGTACAGATACGCAGTATTTT. Looking up the rest from reference TRBV5-1 and TRBJ2-3 gives the full variable domain: KAGVTQTPRYLIKTRGQQVTLSCSPISGHRSVSWYQQTPGQGLQFLFEYFSETQRNKGNFPGRFSGRQFSNSRSEMNVSTLELGDSALYLCASSFGGIFGTDTQYFGPGTRLTVL.

V and J are TRBV5-1 and TRBJ1-4, with a possible D match to TRBD1 (6 bases). V was clipped by 4 bases and J by 1 base, with 11 bases between them. The CDR3 has 15 residues. Germline CDR1 SGHRS, CDR2 YFSETQ. As DNA, the CDR3 is TGCGCCAGCAGCGCAACAGGGAAAACTAATGAAAAACTGTTTTTT. Residues: CASSATGKTNEKLFF.

The V call is TRBV7-2, the J call TRBJ2-7; TRBD2 is a possible D gene (7 bases). CDR3 length: 15 residues. V gave up 5 bases and J gave up 3 bases, with 17 bases separating them. CDR1 SGHTA and CDR2 FQGNSA come from the germline V gene. The CDR3, as DNA: TGTGCCAGCAGCCCTCGGGGGGCGGGGTGCTACGAGCAGTACGTC. Protein: CASSPRGAGCYEQYV.

The gene calls are TRBV27 and TRBJ2-5; TRBD2 aligns across 11 bases. CDR1 and CDR2 from the germline V gene are MNHEY and SMNVEV (reference sequence). The V and J ends lost 3 bases and 2 bases, in that order; junction bases with no gene match: 5. The CDR3 is 16 amino acids. The CDR3 sequence is CASSFLTSGRQETQYF. DNA for the CDR3: TGTGCCAGCAGTTTTTTAACTAGCGGGAGACAAGAGACCCAGTACTTC.

This clone has only a few counts. This chain joins TRBV10-1 and TRBJ2-3; D tentatively reads TRBD1 or TRBD2 (5 bases each). Germline values: CDR1 WNHNN, CDR2 SYGVQD (reference sequence). This CDR3 comprises 15 residues. Trimming took 3 bases from V and 0 from J, leaving 10 bases between them. The CDR3 DNA reads as TGCGCCAGCAGTGACGGGACCCAAAGCACAGATACGCAGTATTTT. It translates to CASSDGTQSTDTQYF.